The 15 T cell receptor beta chains below were found in one sample sequenced in a study of blood T cell repertoires in COVID-19. Data came from immunoSEQ multiplex PCR; TCRdb stores just in-frame clones and leaves some out. The sample shows about 50,000 clones, 75% to 80% of them seen only once. Material: peripheral blood. Every receptor here comes from a man between 65 and 85 years old with active or convalescent COVID-19.

The chain uses TRBV5-1 and TRBJ2-7, with TRBD1 matching 9 bases. This CDR3 has 16 amino acids. CDR1 is SGHRS, CDR2 YFSETQ, per germline. Trimming took 4 bases from V and 4 from J; bases not matched to a gene: 12. CDR3 in DNA: TGCGCCAGCAGCGTGGGACAGGGTGCCGGTTCGTACGAGCAGTACTTC. Translating it yields CASSVGQGAGSYEQYF.

This chain links TRBV6-5 with TRBJ2-1, with TRBD2 matching over 7 bases. Per the germline V gene, CDR1 is MNHEY and CDR2 is SVGAGI. This CDR3 comprises 15 residues. The V gene end was trimmed by 9 bases and the J gene end by 4 bases; junction bases not matched to a gene: 12. Here the CDR3 DNA reads TGTGCCAGTGGAGAGAGGACTAGGATATACAATGAGCAGTTCTTC. Encoded protein: CASGERTRIYNEQFF.

This chain uses TRBV19 with TRBJ1-3, with TRBD1 as a possible D gene (5 bases). Trimming removed 5 bases from V and 2 bases from J, with 19 bases in between. The length of the CDR3 is 17 residues. CDR1 LNHDA and CDR2 SQIVND come from the germline V gene (reference sequence). Here the CDR3 DNA reads TGTGCCAGTAGTTACGGGGGACCGACAGTGCCTGGAAACACCATATATTTT. Residues: CASSYGGPTVPGNTIYF. Filled out from reference TRBV19 and TRBJ1-3, the complete variable domain reads DGGITQSPKYLFRKEGQNVTLSCEQNLNHDAMYWYRQDPGQGLRLIYYSQIVNDFQKGDIAEGYSVSREKKESFPLTVTSAQKNPTAFYLCASSYGGPTVPGNTIYFGEGSWLTVV.

The chain combines TRBV4-3 with TRBJ1-1, with 9 bases aligning to TRBD1. The CDR3 loop spans 14 amino acids. V dropped 0 bases and J dropped 8; count of bases not matched to a gene: 4. Germline CDR1 and CDR2: LGHNA and YSLEER. This CDR3 is CASSQDTGGLEAFF. The CDR3 DNA follows: TGCGCCAGCAGCCAAGATACAGGGGGCTTGGAAGCTTTCTTT.

The CDR3 DNA reads as TGTGCCCTCCGGGACAGCCTGACCTACGAGCAGTACTTC. Its protein product is CALRDSLTYEQYF. This chain connects TRBV28 to TRBJ2-7; 7 positions match TRBD1. This CDR3 region has 13 residues. Germline V gives CDR1 MDHEN, CDR2 SYDVKM. Germline trimming cut 11 bases from V and 2 bases from J; bases unmatched to any gene: 9. Full variable domain (rest looked up from reference TRBV28 and TRBJ2-7): DVKVTQSSRYLVKRTGEKVFLECVQDMDHENMFWYRQDPGLGLRLIYFSYDVKMKEKGDIPEGYSVSREKKERFSLILESASTNQTSMYLCALRDSLTYEQYFGPGTRLTVT.

This rearrangement joins TRBV11-3 to TRBJ2-7; the match to TRBD1 covers 8 bases. Germline trimming cut 7 bases from V and 4 bases from J; bases unmatched to any gene: 6. Germline V lookup: CDR1 SGHNT, CDR2 YENEEA. The CDR3 is made up of 13 amino acids. This chain's CDR3 is CASKGQGAYEQYF. The CDR3 DNA follows: TGTGCCAGCAAAGGGCAGGGGGCGTACGAGCAGTACTTC.

The rearrangement uses TRBV11-3 and TRBJ2-2; D uncertain. The germline V gene encodes CDR1 SGHNT and CDR2 YENEEA. CDR3 length: 13 amino acids. V was shortened by 6 bases and J by 6 bases, with 11 bases between the two germline ends. The CDR3 nucleotides read TGTGCCAGCAGAGAAATTACGGCCGGGGAGCTGTTTTTT. Its protein is CASREITAGELFF.

This clone was seen more than once but under ten times. CDR3: CASSWVPGLYPGELFF. The CDR3 DNA is TGTGCCAGCAGCTGGGTCCCGGGACTATACCCCGGGGAGCTGTTTTTT. V and J are TRBV7-9 and TRBJ2-2; 7 positions agree with TRBD2. CDR1 and CDR2 from the germline V gene are SEHNR and FQNEAQ (reference sequence). The CDR3 totals 16 residues. V lost 4 bases and J lost 6; bases outside the gene matches: 11.

This clone was seen more than once but under ten times. In nucleotides, the CDR3 is TGCGCCAGCAGCGGGACAGGGGTTGCCAATGAGCAGTTCTTC. Translation gives CASSGTGVANEQFF. The chain links TRBV5-1 to TRBJ2-1, with 10 bases lining up with TRBD1. The trim removed 4 bases at V and 6 bases at J, leaving 4 bases unmatched. The CDR3 is made up of 14 amino acids. The germline V gene has CDR1 SGHRS and CDR2 YFSETQ.

The chain is built from TRBV5-1 and TRBJ1-3; 8 bases are shared with TRBD1. The germline gives CDR1 SGHRS, CDR2 YFSETQ. The CDR3 spans 15 residues. After removal of 4 bases from V and 4 bases from J, the junction contained 7 bases not matched to a gene. The CDR3 sequence is CASSLDRGRGNTIYF. CDR3 bases: TGCGCCAGCAGCCTCGACAGGGGCAGAGGAAACACCATATATTTT.

The V call is TRBV18, the J call TRBJ2-2; TRBD1 is a possible D gene (5 bases). The V end lost 2 bases, the J end lost 2 bases, and 12 bases lay between the germline ends. This CDR3 has 16 residues. The germline CDR1 and CDR2 sequences are KGHSH and LQKENI. The CDR3 sequence: CASSPDRQPNTGELFF. The CDR3 nucleotides read TGTGCCAGCTCACCAGATAGACAGCCAAACACCGGGGAGCTGTTTTTT.

The chain carries TRBV29-1 and TRBJ2-5; D unresolved. The CDR3 runs to 14 residues. Germline lookup yields CDR1 SQVTM and CDR2 ANQGSEA. The ends were cut back, 2 bases at V and 5 bases at J, with 15 bases in the middle. The CDR3 reads CSVEKTVVGETQYF. For the CDR3, the DNA is TGCAGCGTTGAAAAGACTGTTGTTGGGGAGACCCAGTACTTC. Using reference TRBV29-1 and TRBJ2-5 for the parts outside the CDR3, the full variable domain is SAVISQKPSRDICQRGTSLTIQCQVDSQVTMMFWYRQQPGQSLTLIATANQGSEATYESGFVIDKFPISRPNLTFSTLTVSNMSPEDSSIYLCSVEKTVVGETQYFGPGTRLLVL.

This clone appeared once. The chain uses TRBV11-2 and TRBJ2-3, with D possibly matching TRBD1 (6 bases). CDR3 length: 15 residues. V lost 5 bases and J lost 0, with 12 bases in between. Germline loops: CDR1 SGHAT, CDR2 FQNNGV. In nucleotides, the CDR3 is TGTGCCAGCAGCGTAAACAGGGCTAGCACAGATACGCAGTATTTT. The encoded protein is CASSVNRASTDTQYF.

The rearrangement joins TRBV7-2 to TRBJ2-1, with 11 bases matching TRBD2. The CDR3 is made up of 17 amino acids. CDR1 and CDR2 (germline): SGHTA, FQGNSA. The V segment lost 3 bases and the J segment 6 bases; nucleotides outside the gene matches: 10. CDR3 DNA: TGTGCCAGCAGCTTCATACGAACTAGCGGGAGTCTCAATGAGCAGTTCTTC. This sequence encodes CASSFIRTSGSLNEQFF.

The V and J genes are TRBV7-3 and TRBJ1-1; unclear D gene. Germline V CDR1 and CDR2: SGHTA, FQGTGA. The CDR3 has 10 residues. Trimming shortened V by 3 bases and J by 8 bases, and 4 bases separated the two germline ends. The CDR3 DNA follows: TGTGCCAGCAGCTTGCAGGAAGCTTTCTTT. Protein: CASSLQEAFF.